These 31 T cell receptor beta chains share one sample of origin, sequenced in a study of PD-1 blockade in classical Hodgkin lymphoma. Data came from immunoSEQ multiplex PCR; TCRdb stores just in-frame clones and leaves some out. Of 100,000 to 120,000 clones detected, 80% to 90% appear once; the ten largest clones hold roughly 21%. Relapses following autologous stem cell transplantation were seen in all patients, with brentuximab vedotin exposure varying. The sample was peripheral blood mononuclear cells (PBMCs), taken before the second cycle of nivolumab. All receptors come from a human donor with classical Hodgkin lymphoma.

J is TRBJ1-2 and V is TRBV10-3; no clear D gene. CDR3 length: 13 amino acids. CDR1 is ENHRY and CDR2 is SYGVKD in the germline V gene. V lost 3 bases and J 2 bases, leaving 7 bases between the germline ends. DNA of the CDR3: TGTGCCATCAGTGACGGCCTAAACTATGGCTACACCTTC. Its translation: CAISDGLNYGYTF.

This clone was observed once. V gene TRBV4-2 combines with J gene TRBJ2-6, with unresolved D. Trimming left V 4 bases short and J 0 bases short, with 7 bases between. The germline CDR1 and CDR2 sequences are LGHNA and YNFKEQ. The CDR3 sequence is 15 residues long. The CDR3 nucleotides read TGTGCCAGCAGCCTTGACAACTCTGGGGCCAACGTCCTGACTTTC. It codes for CASSLDNSGANVLTF.

There are many counts of this clone. V gene TRBV5-6 combines with J gene TRBJ2-7; no definite D call. Trimming took off 1 base at V and 5 bases at J, with 7 bases between the two ends. CDR3 size: 12 residues. In germline, CDR1 is SGHDT, CDR2 YYEEEE. The CDR3 loop is CASSLSRHEQYF. The CDR3 DNA follows: TGTGCCAGCAGCTTGAGCCGCCACGAGCAGTACTTC.

The chain couples TRBV25-1 to TRBJ1-2; TRBD1 aligns across 7 bases. CDR1 and CDR2 from the germline V gene are MGHDK and SYGVNS. The CDR3 consists of 13 residues. Germline trimming cut 5 bases from V and 4 bases from J; bases unmatched to any gene: 4. This CDR3 is CASSQGGGYGYTF. CDR3 sequence (DNA): TGTGCCAGCAGTCAGGGGGGGGGCTATGGCTACACCTTC.

This chain uses TRBV4-3 with TRBJ2-3; maybe TRBD2 (6 bases). Trimming took off 4 bases at V and 4 bases at J, with 15 bases between the two ends. The CDR3 totals 15 residues. The germline V gene encodes CDR1 LGHNA and CDR2 YSLEER. The CDR3 reads CASSPRTSQADTQYF. In DNA form, the CDR3 reads TGCGCCAGCAGCCCCCGTACTAGCCAAGCAGATACGCAGTATTTT.

This clone was seen only a few times. This sequence joins TRBV19 and TRBJ1-2, with TRBD1 as a possible D gene (6 bases). The CDR3 sequence is 13 residues long. Trimming took 2 bases from V and 8 from J, leaving 12 bases between them. Germline CDR1 reads LNHDA; CDR2 reads SQIVND (reference sequence). The CDR3 reads CASSILTGKGYTF. The CDR3 DNA is TGTGCCAGTAGTATATTAACAGGGAAAGGCTACACCTTC.

The CDR3 DNA reads as TGTGCCAGCAGCTCCCAGGGCGATCAGCCCCAGCATTTT. Translation: CASSSQGDQPQHF. The rearrangement links TRBV7-2 to TRBJ1-5, with D possibly being TRBD1 (5 bases). The germline V gene encodes CDR1 SGHTA and CDR2 FQGNSA. V lost 4 bases to trimming and J lost 5 bases, with 9 bases between them. The length of the CDR3 is 13 residues.

This chain links TRBV11-2 with TRBJ2-5; TRBD2 matches 13 bases. V lost 3 bases and J lost 0; bases outside the gene matches: 10. This CDR3 comprises 19 residues. Looked up from germline, CDR1 is SGHAT and CDR2 is FQNNGV. CDR3 coding DNA: TGTGCCAGCAGCTTTCCCCGACTAGCGGGAGGACTTAACCAAGAGACCCAGTACTTC. As protein: CASSFPRLAGGLNQETQYF. Drawing the rest from reference TRBV11-2 and TRBJ2-5, the complete variable domain is EAGVAQSPRYKIIEKRQSVAFWCNPISGHATLYWYQQILGQGPKLLIQFQNNGVVDDSQLPKDRFSAERLKGVDSTLKIQPAKLEDSAVYLCASSFPRLAGGLNQETQYFGPGTRLLVL.

This chain links TRBV30 with TRBJ1-4; TRBD1 agrees at 9 bases. V lost 3 bases to trimming and J lost 3 bases; unmatched junction nucleotides: 2. From germline, CDR1 is GTSNPN and CDR2 SVGIG (reference sequence). CDR3 size: 14 residues. In DNA, the CDR3 is TGTGCCTGGAGGGGACAGGGTTCTAATGAAAAACTGTTTTTT. Protein sequence: CAWRGQGSNEKLFF.

The chain joins TRBV28 to TRBJ1-5, with D perhaps matching TRBD1 (5 bases). The germline V gene encodes CDR1 MDHEN and CDR2 SYDVKM. Trimming cost V 4 bases and J 4 bases, with 14 bases left between them. The CDR3 covers 15 residues. The CDR3 DNA is TGTGCCAGCAGTTCTGGGGGGTCGGTAAATCAGCCCCAGCATTTT. Translated: CASSSGGSVNQPQHF. Complete variable domain (other parts from reference TRBV28 and TRBJ1-5): DVKVTQSSRYLVKRTGEKVFLECVQDMDHENMFWYRQDPGLGLRLIYFSYDVKMKEKGDIPEGYSVSREKKERFSLILESASTNQTSMYLCASSSGGSVNQPQHFGDGTRLSIL.

This rearrangement joins TRBV18 to TRBJ2-1; D remains ambiguous. Per germline, CDR1 KGHSH and CDR2 LQKENI. Trimming took off 0 bases at V and 10 bases at J, with 7 bases between the two ends. The length of the CDR3 is 12 residues. The CDR3 DNA reads as TGTGCCAGCTCACCACCGGACGCAGAGCAGTTCTTC. This encodes CASSPPDAEQFF.

The chain is built from TRBV19 and TRBJ2-7; D is possibly TRBD2 (5 bases). The CDR3 length is 14 residues. Germline CDR1 is LNHDA and CDR2 is SQIVND (reference sequence). Trimming took 2 bases from V and 2 from J, leaving 10 bases between them. This chain's CDR3 is CASSISARAYEQYF. The CDR3 DNA is TGTGCCAGTAGTATATCGGCGAGGGCCTACGAGCAGTACTTC.

The chain uses TRBV5-1 and TRBJ2-5, with D possibly being TRBD2 (6 bases). Per the germline V gene, CDR1 is SGHRS and CDR2 is YFSETQ. Deletions cut 0 bases from V and 3 bases from J, with 15 bases between. The CDR3 is 16 residues long. CDR3 in amino acids: CASSLALLGGEETQYF. The CDR3 nucleotides read TGCGCCAGCAGCTTGGCCTTGCTCGGAGGGGAAGAGACCCAGTACTTC.

V gene TRBV5-1 combines with J gene TRBJ2-2; 9 nucleotides line up with TRBD2. Trimming took 2 bases from V and 4 from J; bases not matched to a gene: 3. Germline V gives CDR1 SGHRS, CDR2 YFSETQ. The CDR3 length is 15 residues. The CDR3 nucleotides read TGCGCCAGCAGCTTAACTAGCGGGTTCACCGGGGAGCTGTTTTTT. Its protein product is CASSLTSGFTGELFF.

The genes are TRBV27 and TRBJ1-2; tentatively, D is TRBD1 (6 bases). The CDR3 covers 16 residues. V lost 7 bases, J lost 4 bases, and 22 bases lay in between. Germline CDR1 is MNHEY and CDR2 is SMNVEV (reference sequence). Here the CDR3 reads CASKPNRGHPLYGYTF. CDR3 in DNA: TGTGCCAGCAAACCCAACCGGGGACATCCACTCTATGGCTACACCTTC.

This sequence joins TRBV6-5 and TRBJ1-2, with D possibly being TRBD1 (6 bases). The CDR3 extends over 14 amino acids. V was clipped by 7 bases and J by 6 bases, with 18 bases between them. Germline loops: CDR1 MNHEY, CDR2 SVGAGI. CDR3 coding DNA: TGTGCCAGCACCGCCCAGGGGCTGGACGATGGCTACACCTTC. It is translated as CASTAQGLDDGYTF.

This CDR3 is CASSHSGTGMAGELFF. The CDR3 DNA reads TGCGCCAGCAGCCACTCCGGGACAGGGATGGCCGGGGAGCTGTTTTTT. J is TRBJ2-2 and V is TRBV4-3, with 9 bases aligning to TRBD1. Germline loops: CDR1 LGHNA, CDR2 YSLEER. Trimming removed 3 bases from V and 6 bases from J; junction bases left unmatched: 8. This CDR3 contains 16 residues.

This rearrangement joins TRBV19 to TRBJ1-2; possible D gene TRBD1, 5 bases. This CDR3 has 14 residues. The V gene's germline CDR1 is LNHDA and CDR2 SQIVND (reference sequence). V was clipped by 3 bases and J by 4 bases, with 12 bases between them. Here the CDR3 DNA reads TGTGCCAGTAGTATGGCGACAGACATCTATGGCTACACCTTC. Its protein is CASSMATDIYGYTF.

This clone appeared once. The gene calls are TRBV11-2 and TRBJ2-1; 8 nucleotides agree with TRBD2. Per the germline V gene, CDR1 is SGHAT and CDR2 is FQNNGV. The CDR3 is made up of 15 amino acids. The trim removed 5 bases at V and 9 bases at J, leaving 12 bases unmatched. CDR3 residues: CASSRRDSGTGEQFF. The CDR3 DNA reads as TGTGCCAGCAGCCGAAGGGATAGCGGGACGGGTGAGCAGTTCTTC.

The genes are TRBV19 and TRBJ2-7; 9 bases agree with TRBD1. Germline-derived CDR1 and CDR2 are LNHDA and SQIVND (reference sequence). Trimming took 4 bases from V and 3 from J; bases not matched to a gene: 13. The CDR3 is 17 residues long. In nucleotides, the CDR3 is TGTGCCAGTAGTACCCCATCAACAGGGGGCATTTTCTACGAGCAGTACTTC. Amino acids: CASSTPSTGGIFYEQYF. Full variable domain (outside the CDR3, taken from reference TRBV19 and TRBJ2-7): DGGITQSPKYLFRKEGQNVTLSCEQNLNHDAMYWYRQDPGQGLRLIYYSQIVNDFQKGDIAEGYSVSREKKESFPLTVTSAQKNPTAFYLCASSTPSTGGIFYEQYFGPGTRLTVT.

The rearrangement joins TRBV4-1 to TRBJ1-2, with TRBD1 as a possible D gene (6 bases). The V end was cut by 0 bases, the J end by 8 bases, with 13 bases between. The CDR3 has 14 residues. Germline V gene data show CDR1 as MGHRA and CDR2 as YSYEKL. The CDR3 nucleotides are TGCGCCAGCAGCCAAGATCCAGGGGCGGTGGGCTACACCTTC. Protein product: CASSQDPGAVGYTF.

V gene TRBV28 combines with J gene TRBJ2-2; 8 nucleotides align to TRBD2. The length of the CDR3 is 15 residues. CDR1 is MDHEN and CDR2 is SYDVKM in the germline V gene. Trimming took 4 bases from V and 4 from J; bases not matched to a gene: 5. The CDR3 loop reads CASSWGGGSTGELFF. CDR3 nucleotides: TGTGCCAGCAGTTGGGGCGGGGGGTCCACCGGGGAGCTGTTTTTT.

The V gene is TRBV18, the J gene TRBJ2-7; possible D gene TRBD1, 6 bases. The ends were cut back, 3 bases at V and 4 bases at J, with 19 bases in the middle. The V gene's germline CDR1 is KGHSH and CDR2 LQKENI. The CDR3 covers 16 residues. CDR3 sequence (DNA): TGTGCCAGCTCACCCGATGTCAGGGGTTCAGATTACGAGCAGTACTTC. It yields the protein CASSPDVRGSDYEQYF.

V is TRBV11-1 and J is TRBJ2-1; 10 positions match TRBD2. The CDR3 runs 15 residues. Unmatched junction bases numbered 4, after V lost 4 bases and J lost 4 bases. In germline, CDR1 is SGHAT, CDR2 FQDESV (reference sequence). CDR3 loop: CASSSGTSAYNEQFF. CDR3 in DNA: TGTGCCAGCAGCTCCGGGACTAGCGCATACAATGAGCAGTTCTTC.

The chain carries TRBV19 and TRBJ2-7; a possible D gene is TRBD2 (6 bases). The V end lost 5 bases, the J end lost 2 bases, and 7 bases lay between the germline ends. This CDR3 is 12 amino acids long. Per the germline V gene, CDR1 is LNHDA and CDR2 is SQIVND (reference sequence). The CDR3 spells CASSPGAYEQYF. CDR3 nucleotide sequence: TGTGCCAGTAGTCCGGGGGCCTACGAGCAGTACTTC.

The chain uses TRBV7-2 and TRBJ1-1; D might be TRBD1 (5 bases). The CDR3 is 15 amino acids. The germline V gene encodes CDR1 SGHTA and CDR2 FQGNSA. Trimming took off 1 base at V and 8 bases at J, with 17 bases between the two ends. CDR3 sequence reads: CASSLGRGEGVEAFF. The CDR3 DNA is TGTGCCAGCAGCTTAGGGCGAGGGGAAGGTGTAGAAGCTTTCTTT.

The chain carries TRBV6-4 and TRBJ2-1; D is unclear. The CDR3 extends over 13 amino acids. Trimming took 0 bases from V and 12 from J, leaving 12 bases between them. Germline V gene data show CDR1 as MRHNA and CDR2 as SNTAGT. The CDR3 reads CASSDSNPNRQFF. CDR3 in DNA: TGTGCCAGCAGTGACTCGAATCCTAATCGGCAGTTCTTC.

This clone was counted at least ten times. The genes are TRBV6-6 and TRBJ1-4; D gene unclear. Trimming stripped 2 bases from V and 3 bases from J, with 13 bases between. This CDR3 spans 16 amino acids. CDR1 and CDR2 from the germline V gene are MNHNY and SVGAGI (reference sequence). The CDR3, as DNA: TGTGCCAGCAGTTACGAGCCCAGCGCGGCTAATGAAAAACTGTTTTTT. Translating gives CASSYEPSAANEKLFF.

The rearrangement joins TRBV19 to TRBJ1-1, with D perhaps matching TRBD1 (5 bases). The V end lost 10 bases, the J end lost 1 base, and 13 bases lay between the germline ends. This CDR3 comprises 13 residues. Germline CDR1 and CDR2: LNHDA and SQIVND (reference sequence). The chain's CDR3 is CATRDSTNTEAFF. The CDR3 DNA is TGTGCCACTCGGGACTCTACGAACACTGAAGCTTTCTTT.

The chain carries TRBV10-2 and TRBJ2-1; 8 nucleotides align to TRBD2. Trimming removed 3 bases from V and 3 bases from J; junction bases left unmatched: 16. This CDR3 has 19 amino acids. CDR1 and CDR2 (germline): WSHSY, SAAADI. CDR3 sequence reads: CASSDIPGTGGRNYNEQFF. CDR3 bases: TGCGCCAGCAGTGATATACCCGGTACAGGCGGGAGGAACTACAATGAGCAGTTCTTC.

The chain is built from TRBV6-4 and TRBJ2-1, with TRBD2 matching 12 bases. V lost 0 bases, J lost 7 bases, and 4 bases stayed unmatched. The CDR3 covers 16 residues. Germline V gene lookup returns CDR1 MRHNA and CDR2 SNTAGT. The CDR3 coding sequence is TGTGCCAGCAGTGACTCGACTAGCGGGAGAGGAAATGAGCAGTTCTTC. It yields the protein CASSDSTSGRGNEQFF.